The clone carrying this TCR beta chain turned up a few times. Generated by immunoSEQ multiplex PCR, the TCRdb table keeps only in-frame clones and is missing some. The data contain some 300,000 clones, about 89% of them singletons. The trim removed 8 bases at V and 5 bases at J, leaving 12 bases unmatched. CDR1 and CDR2 from the germline V gene are WSHSY and SAAADI. This CDR3 is 15 amino acids long. Recovered participants had two consecutive negative NP/OP PCR tests, healthcare professional clearance, or symptom resolution. This sample is drawn from a study of blood T cell repertoires in COVID-19. Study details: Researchers got acute and convalescent COVID-19 samples from the United States, Italy and Spain.

The source of this sequence is a woman aged 40 to 50 who had recovered from COVID-19. Sequences were obtained from PBMCs or T cells enriched from blood (not recorded which). This sequence joins TRBV10-2 and TRBJ2-3, with 8 bases matching TRBD2. CDR3 amino acids: CASCSAGGRQDTQYF. The DNA of the CDR3 is TGCGCCAGCTGCTCGGCGGGCGGGAGGCAAGATACGCAGTATTTT.